Sample share makes the clone carrying this T cell receptor (beta chain) large. What it binds is not known. Time point described: sample taken at primary tumor resection. Researchers sequenced whole RNA taken from tumor, nontumor lung or frozen PBMC without sorting. TCRdb itself ran the 5' RACE reads through MiXCR, one entry per CDR3 protein. The profile shows some 5,500 distinct CDR3 sequences, roughly 15% of them singletons. These data belong to a study of spatial heterogeneity in lung cancer. Study-wide findings and caveats: Within tumors, counts of expanded alpha and beta TCRs tracked tumor mutation counts.

The germline gives CDR1 DFQATT, CDR2 SNEGSKA (reference sequence). The CDR3 loop spans 14 amino acids. V was pared by 6 bases and J by 0 bases, with 12 bases between. The sequence derives from a male donor with early-stage non-small cell lung cancer. This specimen consisted of lung tumor tissue, obtained at surgery. V gene TRBV20-1 combines with J gene TRBJ2-1; no clear D. The CDR3 DNA sequence: TGCAGTGCGGTACTACCAAGCTCCTACAATGAGCAGTTCTTC. Translated, it gives CSAVLPSSYNEQFF.